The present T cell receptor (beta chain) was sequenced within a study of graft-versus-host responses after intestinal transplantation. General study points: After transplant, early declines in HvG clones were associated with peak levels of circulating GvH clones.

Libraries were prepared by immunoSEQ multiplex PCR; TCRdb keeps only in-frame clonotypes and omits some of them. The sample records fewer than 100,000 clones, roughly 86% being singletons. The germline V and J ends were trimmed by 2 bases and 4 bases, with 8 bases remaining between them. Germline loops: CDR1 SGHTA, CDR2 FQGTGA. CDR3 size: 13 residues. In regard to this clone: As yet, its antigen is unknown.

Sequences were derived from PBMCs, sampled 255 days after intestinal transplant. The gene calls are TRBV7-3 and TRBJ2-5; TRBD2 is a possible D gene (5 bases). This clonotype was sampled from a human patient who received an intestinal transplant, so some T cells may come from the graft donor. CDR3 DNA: TGTGCCAGCAGCTTAGCCGGAGGAGAGACCCAGTACTTC. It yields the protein CASSLAGGETQYF.